A single T cell receptor beta chain is shown here with its context. Its target is unknown. A much larger clone sits a single nucleotide away, making a read error possible. This sample is part of a study of post-analysis software for immune sequencing data. Study-wide results and caveats: The study found TRBV5-6, TRBV5-1 and TRBV20-1 among about five TRBV segments more frequent in patients than controls. Those with multiple sclerosis, the patient group, showed significantly lower normalized Chao1 diversity than controls.

Included in the TCR beta cDNA libraries were unique molecular identifiers. Using its own MiXCR run on the PCR reads, TCRdb lists one record per CDR3 protein. The sample records about 180,000 distinct CDR3 sequences, approximately 28% being singletons. CDR3 size: 12 residues. Germline-derived CDR1 and CDR2 are SQVTM and ANQGSEA. The V call is TRBV29-1, the J call TRBJ2-5; tentatively, D is TRBD1 (5 bases). This receptor was identified in a girl between 5 and 17 years old with multiple sclerosis. The source material was blood. The CDR3 region has the DNA TGCGGCGGAAACAGGCACCAAGAGACCCAGTACTTC. Protein product: CGGNRHQETQYF.